The 28 T cell receptor beta chains listed next were all sequenced from one sample in a study of identical twins. MiXCR, run by TCRdb on the 5' RACE reads, gives a single entry per CDR3 protein. Counted here are fewer than 800,000 distinct CDR3 sequences, around 7.4% occurring once; the ten biggest clones make up 1.5% to 2%. These data also formed part of another study, on yellow fever vaccine responses in identical twins.

The sequenced sample consisted of PBMCs. These receptor sequences come from a woman between 18 and 29 years old in good health.

This clonotype was detected only a few times. The chain uses TRBV28 and TRBJ2-1, with D uncertain. Per germline, CDR1 MDHEN and CDR2 SYDVKM. The CDR3 is made up of 13 amino acids. Trimming removed 4 bases from V and 10 bases from J, with 14 bases in between. CDR3 DNA sequence: TGTGCCAGCAGTTCCGATAGGGTCTGGGAGCAGTTCTTC. It codes for CASSSDRVWEQFF. Complete variable domain (other parts from reference TRBV28 and TRBJ2-1): DVKVTQSSRYLVKRTGEKVFLECVQDMDHENMFWYRQDPGLGLRLIYFSYDVKMKEKGDIPEGYSVSREKKERFSLILESASTNQTSMYLCASSSDRVWEQFFGPGTRLTVL.

This clonotype was counted only a few times. This sequence joins TRBV29-1 and TRBJ2-7, with D perhaps TRBD1 or TRBD2 (5 bases each). Trimming pared 2 bases from V and 1 base from J, leaving 9 bases between. Germline lookup yields CDR1 SQVTM and CDR2 ANQGSEA. The CDR3 extends over 13 amino acids. The CDR3 region is CSVELGESYEQYF. The CDR3 DNA reads as TGCAGCGTTGAATTGGGGGAATCCTACGAGCAGTACTTC.

The sample holds many counts of this clonotype. The V gene is TRBV12-3 or TRBV12-4, the J gene TRBJ2-1, with TRBD2 matching over 14 bases. V shed 3 bases and J 9 bases; nucleotides not matched to a gene: 7. CDR3 length: 16 amino acids. CDR3 loop: CASSLGLAGEGGEQFF. The CDR3 DNA reads as TGTGCCAGCAGTTTGGGACTAGCGGGAGAGGGTGGTGAGCAGTTCTTC.

This clonotype was seen at least ten times. V gene TRBV12-3 or TRBV12-4 combines with J gene TRBJ2-3; D is possibly TRBD2 (6 bases). CDR3 size: 15 residues. V lost 7 bases and J lost 0, with 14 bases in between. This CDR3 is CASTPSGLSTDTQYF. The CDR3 region has the DNA TGTGCCAGCACCCCATCGGGACTCAGCACAGATACGCAGTATTTT.

This clonotype was counted ten times or more. This chain uses TRBV6-2 or TRBV6-3 with TRBJ2-7; 8 bases are shared with TRBD1. The V and J ends lost 0 bases and 3 bases, in that order; junction bases with no gene match: 10. The germline V gene encodes CDR1 MNHEY and CDR2 SVGEGT. This CDR3 spans 17 amino acids. The CDR3 nucleotides read TGTGCCAGCAGTTACTCTATCGCGGACAGGGAAGGCTACGAGCAGTACTTC. Protein sequence: CASSYSIADREGYEQYF.

This clonotype appeared a few times. V gene TRBV20-1 combines with J gene TRBJ1-6; a weak D match, TRBD1 (6 bases). The CDR3 spans 10 residues. Deletions cut 7 bases from V and 10 bases from J, with 8 bases between. The germline CDR1 and CDR2 sequences are DFQATT and SNEGSKA (reference sequence). The CDR3 coding sequence is TGCAGTGTAGGGGGGTCACCCCTCCACTTT. The encoded protein is CSVGGSPLHF.

This clonotype was seen repeatedly, ten times or more. This sequence joins TRBV11-2 and TRBJ2-3; D is unresolved. The CDR3 loop spans 12 amino acids. The germline V gene encodes CDR1 SGHAT and CDR2 FQNNGV. V lost 1 base, J lost 6 bases, and 5 bases lay in between. CDR3 sequence reads: CASSLGRDTQYF. The CDR3 nucleotides are TGTGCCAGCAGCTTAGGCCGGGATACGCAGTATTTT.

This clonotype was counted between two and nine times. V and J are TRBV27 and TRBJ2-1; no definite D call. The ends were cut back, 6 bases at V and 7 bases at J, with 4 bases in the middle. The germline V gene has CDR1 MNHEY and CDR2 SMNVEV (reference sequence). The CDR3 is made up of 10 amino acids. The CDR3 DNA is TGTGCCAGCAGGAGGAATGAGCAGTTCTTC. It encodes CASRRNEQFF.

V is TRBV2 and J is TRBJ2-3; 9 bases fit TRBD2. CDR1 is SNHLY, CDR2 FYNNEI, per germline. V shed 7 bases, J shed 5 bases, and the junction held 16 bases outside the gene matches. The CDR3 is 17 residues long. DNA for the CDR3: TGTGCCAGCAAACCACTAGCGGGTCATGTTGGTGGAGATACGCAGTATTTT. Its translation is CASKPLAGHVGGDTQYF.

The chain links TRBV10-1 to TRBJ2-2; 11 bases map to TRBD2. Germline V CDR1 and CDR2: WNHNN, SYGVQD (reference sequence). The length of the CDR3 is 17 residues. Trimming at V came to 8 bases and at J to 2 bases, leaving 10 bases not matched to a gene. The DNA of the CDR3 is TGCGCCAGCTCTGAACTACTAGCGGGAGACAACACCGGGGAGCTGTTTTTT. It yields the protein CASSELLAGDNTGELFF.

This chain connects TRBV7-9 to TRBJ2-1, with TRBD2 matching over 9 bases. From germline, CDR1 is SEHNR and CDR2 FQNEAQ (reference sequence). The CDR3 runs 16 residues. V lost 0 bases, J lost 4 bases, and 4 bases stayed unmatched. This CDR3 reads CASSLASSGRYNEQFF. CDR3 coding DNA: TGTGCCAGCAGCTTAGCGAGTAGCGGGAGATACAATGAGCAGTTCTTC.

This clonotype appeared a few times. The chain combines TRBV7-8 with TRBJ2-7; D is perhaps TRBD2 (5 bases). The CDR3 covers 15 residues. V lost 1 base, J lost 5 bases, and 15 bases lay in between. Germline CDR1 and CDR2: SGHVS and FQNEAQ. CDR3 region: CASSLGLAPSDEQYV. The CDR3, as DNA: TGTGCCAGCAGCTTAGGGCTAGCTCCCTCGGACGAGCAGTACGTC.

Ten or more counts support this clonotype. The rearrangement uses TRBV4-1 and TRBJ2-5; tentatively, D is TRBD1 (6 bases). Between the trimmed V and J ends, which lost 3 bases and 5 bases, there was a span of 10 bases. From germline, CDR1 is MGHRA and CDR2 YSYEKL. The CDR3 extends over 13 amino acids. The CDR3 sequence: CASSQTRGETQYF. DNA for the CDR3: TGCGCCAGCAGCCAGACAAGGGGGGAGACCCAGTACTTC.

The chain employs TRBV6-5 and TRBJ1-5; the D is unclear. Germline V gene data show CDR1 as MNHEY and CDR2 as SVGAGI. The germline V and J ends were trimmed by 0 bases and 7 bases, with 13 bases remaining between them. This CDR3 is built from 15 residues. The CDR3 DNA reads TGTGCCAGCAGTTACTCGTACGTTGCGGGCCAGCCCCAGCATTTT. Translated: CASSYSYVAGQPQHF.

The chain links TRBV6-2 or TRBV6-3 to TRBJ2-7, with a tentative D call TRBD2 (5 bases). The germline CDR1 and CDR2 sequences are MNHEY and SVGEGT. There are 11 residues in the CDR3. V lost 8 bases, J lost 7 bases, and 12 bases lay in between. The CDR3 here is CASHRTGEQYF. As DNA, the CDR3 is TGTGCCAGCCACCGGACGGGAGAGCAGTACTTC.

This clonotype was found a few times. The chain links TRBV5-1 to TRBJ2-7; 10 bases are a match to TRBD2. From germline, CDR1 is SGHRS and CDR2 YFSETQ. The V gene end was trimmed by 2 bases and the J gene end by 4 bases; junction bases not matched to a gene: 9. The CDR3 length is 16 residues. The CDR3 spells CASSFLPGTSVYEQYF. The CDR3 nucleotides are TGCGCCAGCAGCTTCCTGCCCGGGACTAGCGTATACGAGCAGTACTTC.

This clonotype was counted at least ten times. The CDR3, as DNA: TGTGCCAGCAGTTTTAGGAGTTGGTACCAAGAGACCCAGTACTTC. Translation gives CASSFRSWYQETQYF. The chain couples TRBV28 to TRBJ2-5; no firm D call. The germline CDR1 and CDR2 sequences are MDHEN and SYDVKM. The CDR3 covers 15 residues. Trimming shortened V by 3 bases and J by 0 bases, and 11 bases separated the two germline ends.

The CDR3 DNA sequence: TGTGCCACCAGTCTAGCGGGCTACCAAGAGACCCAGTACTTC. This translates into CATSLAGYQETQYF. V usage is TRBV24-1 and J usage is TRBJ2-5; 8 positions agree with TRBD2. J was trimmed by 0 bases and V by 6 bases; bases with no gene match: 2. This CDR3 is 14 amino acids long. The germline CDR1 and CDR2 sequences are KGHDR and SFDVKD.

This clonotype was found a few times. J is TRBJ1-5 and V is TRBV12-3 or TRBV12-4; D may be TRBD1 (6 bases). Trimming took 6 bases from V and 0 from J, leaving 12 bases between them. CDR3 length: 15 amino acids. This CDR3 is CASRQQGNSNQPQHF. In nucleotides, the CDR3 is TGTGCCAGCAGGCAACAGGGAAATAGCAATCAGCCCCAGCATTTT.

The sample holds many counts of this clonotype. The chain uses TRBV20-1 and TRBJ2-3, with 8 bases aligning to TRBD2. Germline V gene data show CDR1 as DFQATT and CDR2 as SNEGSKA (reference sequence). V was pared by 0 bases and J by 4 bases, with 6 bases of the junction left unmatched. The CDR3 is made up of 15 amino acids. The CDR3 sequence: CSARDSGDIADTQYF. For the CDR3, the DNA is TGCAGTGCTAGAGATAGCGGGGACATCGCAGATACGCAGTATTTT.

The chain couples TRBV9 to TRBJ1-1; the D is unclear. Germline V gene data show CDR1 as SGDLS and CDR2 as YYNGEE. The CDR3 is made up of 13 amino acids. V lost 0 bases and J 11 bases, leaving 14 bases between the germline ends. CDR3 bases: TGTGCCAGCAGCGTAGTGGTAGACGGTGTGGCTTTCTTT. Its translation is CASSVVVDGVAFF.

V usage is TRBV15 and J usage is TRBJ2-7, with D perhaps matching TRBD1 (6 bases). V was shortened by 5 bases and J by 2 bases, with 10 bases between the two germline ends. Germline loops: CDR1 LNHNV, CDR2 YYDKDF (reference sequence). This CDR3 has 13 amino acids. Here the CDR3 reads CATSEGQPYEQYF. CDR3 nucleotide sequence: TGTGCCACCAGCGAGGGACAACCCTACGAGCAGTACTTC.

This clonotype was seen many times. The chain has TRBV12-3 or TRBV12-4 and TRBJ1-5, with unresolved D. CDR3 size: 13 residues. Trimming took 6 bases from V and 4 from J, leaving 10 bases between them. Here the CDR3 reads CASRNSANQPQHF. DNA of the CDR3: TGTGCCAGCAGGAACAGCGCAAATCAGCCCCAGCATTTT.

The rearrangement links TRBV12-3 or TRBV12-4 to TRBJ2-1; the match to TRBD2 covers 7 bases. The CDR3 sequence is 16 residues long. V was pared by 5 bases and J by 6 bases, with 13 bases of the junction left unmatched. The CDR3 loop is CASSTAPGRTRNEQFF. For the CDR3, the DNA is TGTGCCAGCAGTACAGCCCCCGGGAGGACTCGCAATGAGCAGTTCTTC.

This chain links TRBV9 with TRBJ2-5, with 7 bases aligning to TRBD2. The CDR3 length is 15 residues. Germline CDR1 SGDLS, CDR2 YYNGEE. The V gene end was trimmed by 0 bases and the J gene end by 5 bases; junction bases not matched to a gene: 7. Here the CDR3 DNA reads TGTGCCAGCAGCGTAGCGGGCGGGAGCTGGGAGACCCAGTACTTC. It translates to CASSVAGGSWETQYF.

This clonotype was recorded a few times. This chain joins TRBV20-1 and TRBJ2-6, with 8 bases fitting TRBD1. The CDR3 length is 16 residues. J lost 0 bases, V lost 3 bases, and 4 bases had no gene match. The germline V gene encodes CDR1 DFQATT and CDR2 SNEGSKA (reference sequence). The CDR3 DNA sequence: TGCAGTGCTAGTCAGGGGGCCTACTCTGGGGCCAACGTCCTGACTTTC. This codes for CSASQGAYSGANVLTF.

This clonotype was picked up many times. This chain's CDR3 is CATSDSAHLVLGTQYF. The CDR3 region has the DNA TGTGCCACCAGTGATTCGGCTCATCTAGTCCTAGGGACGCAGTATTTT. This rearrangement joins TRBV24-1 to TRBJ2-3; no clear D gene. This CDR3 has 16 amino acids. Germline values: CDR1 KGHDR, CDR2 SFDVKD. V was cut by 2 bases and J by 9 bases, with 20 bases left in between.

This clonotype was detected a few times. This sequence joins TRBV5-5 and TRBJ2-7, with TRBD2 as a possible D gene (6 bases). The germline gives CDR1 SGHKS, CDR2 YYEKEE (reference sequence). Trimming pared 0 bases from V and 0 bases from J, leaving 13 bases between. The CDR3 consists of 16 residues. The CDR3 protein is CASSLGAGLPSYEQYF. DNA of the CDR3: TGTGCCAGCAGCTTGGGGGCGGGACTTCCCTCCTACGAGCAGTACTTC. The complete variable domain, with remaining parts taken from reference TRBV5-5 and TRBJ2-7, reads DAGVTQSPTHLIKTRGQQVTLRCSPISGHKSVSWYQQVLGQGPQFIFQYYEKEERGRGNFPDRFSARQFPNYSSELNVNALLLGDSALYLCASSLGAGLPSYEQYFGPGTRLTVT.